The 13 T cell receptor beta chains listed next were all sequenced from one sample in a study of regulatory T cells in long-lasting Graves disease. Time point in this sample: persistent/refractory GD, antithyroid drugs over 5 years with positive TRAb. TCR sequences were obtained from RNA taken from PBMCs. The authors built TCR beta libraries using iRepertoire HTBI primers and Arm-PCR of CDR3 regions. Each CDR3 protein is one row after TCRdb ran MiXCR on the multiplex PCR reads. The table has 700,000 or so distinct CDR3 sequences, roughly 30% seen once. The sequenced sample was peripheral blood mononuclear cells (PBMCs), obtained when the disease was refractory, from a patient treated with antithyroid drugs. All receptors derive from a female donor with Graves disease.

The chain employs TRBV20-1 and TRBJ1-6, with D perhaps matching TRBD1 (5 bases). Trimming stripped 3 bases from V and 5 bases from J, with 14 bases between. Germline CDR1 DFQATT, CDR2 SNEGSKA (reference sequence). CDR3 size: 15 residues. In DNA, the CDR3 is TGCAGTGCTAGTCCCGGGGGGGGGGATAATTCACCCCTCCACTTT. Protein sequence: CSASPGGGDNSPLHF.

This chain uses TRBV5-1 with TRBJ2-5; D unresolved. This CDR3 has 11 amino acids. V was shortened by 3 bases and J by 6 bases, with 6 bases between the two germline ends. Germline assignment: CDR1 SGHRS and CDR2 YFSETQ. The CDR3 spells CASSYGQTQYF. For the CDR3, the DNA is TGCGCCAGCAGCTACGGACAGACCCAGTACTTC.

This chain links TRBV24-1 with TRBJ1-5; D remains unclear. The V end lost 6 bases, the J end lost 2 bases, and 10 bases lay between the germline ends. CDR1 is KGHDR, CDR2 SFDVKD, per germline. This CDR3 region has 14 residues. The CDR3 DNA sequence: TGTGCCACCAGTTCGGATATCGGCAATCAGCCCCAGCATTTT. This sequence encodes CATSSDIGNQPQHF.

A few counts support this clonotype. This rearrangement joins TRBV20-1 to TRBJ1-6; tentatively, D is TRBD1 (5 bases). V dropped 5 bases and J dropped 7 bases, with 18 bases sitting between them. The CDR3 spans 15 residues. Germline CDR1 and CDR2: DFQATT and SNEGSKA (reference sequence). CDR3 amino acids: CSALDRGKYNSPLHF. CDR3 DNA: TGCAGTGCTCTTGACAGAGGGAAATACAATTCACCCCTCCACTTT.

This clonotype was found many times. The chain uses TRBV11-2 and TRBJ2-7; TRBD1 agrees at 8 bases. The CDR3 sequence is 12 residues long. Trimming cost V 4 bases and J 6 bases; bases outside gene matches: 2. Germline V gene sequence: CDR1 SGHAT, CDR2 FQNNGV. The CDR3 DNA reads TGTGCCAGCAGCTGGACAGGGCTCGAGCAGTACTTC. Its protein is CASSWTGLEQYF.

The table lists this clonotype with a count of one. The chain uses TRBV6-5 and TRBJ1-6; D not certain. Germline V gives CDR1 MNHEY, CDR2 SVGAGI. This CDR3 contains 12 residues. V shed 2 bases and J shed 7 bases, with 3 bases lying between them. The CDR3: CASSYQNSPLHF. In nucleotides, the CDR3 is TGTGCCAGCAGTTACCAGAATTCACCCCTCCACTTT.

The chain couples TRBV30 to TRBJ1-1; TRBD1 might be the D (6 bases). The germline gives CDR1 GTSNPN, CDR2 SVGIG (reference sequence). This CDR3 comprises 13 residues. Trimming pared 8 bases from V and 1 base from J, leaving 14 bases between. The chain's CDR3 is CAGDRRKNTEAFF. In DNA, the CDR3 is TGTGCCGGAGACAGGAGGAAGAACACTGAAGCTTTCTTT.

The rearrangement uses TRBV20-1 and TRBJ1-2, with unresolved D. Looked up from germline, CDR1 is DFQATT and CDR2 is SNEGSKA (reference sequence). The V end was cut by 7 bases, the J end by 7 bases, with 7 bases between. The CDR3 spans 9 residues. The CDR3 here is CSVAGGYTF. As DNA, the CDR3 is TGCAGTGTCGCCGGTGGCTACACCTTC.

CDR3 bases: TGTGCCTGGAGAGGGACAGGGAACTATGGCTACACCTTC. Translation: CAWRGTGNYGYTF. The rearrangement uses TRBV30 and TRBJ1-2; the match to TRBD1 covers 9 bases. With 3 bases clipped from V and 2 bases from J, the junction kept 1 base outside the gene matches. The CDR3 totals 13 residues. Germline V gene data show CDR1 as GTSNPN and CDR2 as SVGIG (reference sequence). Based on the CDR3 plus reference TRBV30 and TRBJ1-2, the full variable domain is SQTIHQWPATLVQPVGSPLSLECTVEGTSNPNLYWYRQAAGRGLQLLFYSVGIGQISSEVPQNLSASRPQDRQFILSSKKLLLSDSGFYLCAWRGTGNYGYTFGSGTRLTVV.

This clonotype was counted a few times. The J gene is TRBJ1-1, the V gene TRBV6-1; D gene ambiguous. Trimming cost V 6 bases and J 0 bases, with 14 bases left between them. The length of the CDR3 is 15 residues. From germline, CDR1 is MNHNS and CDR2 SASEGT. The DNA of the CDR3 is TGTGCCAGCAGGACCCGGAGTTCGATGAACACTGAAGCTTTCTTT. Its protein product is CASRTRSSMNTEAFF.

The sample holds a few counts of this clonotype. CDR3 DNA sequence: TGTGCCAGTAGTGTAACCAGGGAAGGGAATTCACCCCTCCACTTT. It translates to CASSVTREGNSPLHF. The genes are TRBV19 and TRBJ1-6, with a possible D match to TRBD1 (5 bases). CDR3 length: 15 amino acids. Germline CDR1 reads LNHDA; CDR2 reads SQIVND (reference sequence). The V end was cut by 5 bases, the J end by 7 bases, with 15 bases between.

V gene TRBV20-1 combines with J gene TRBJ1-5; D gene unclear. V lost 7 bases to trimming and J lost 0 bases, with 10 bases between them. The CDR3 has 13 amino acids. Germline V gene data show CDR1 as DFQATT and CDR2 as SNEGSKA (reference sequence). The CDR3 sequence is CSGRDYSNQPQHF. CDR3 DNA: TGCAGTGGCCGAGACTATAGCAATCAGCCCCAGCATTTT.

The sample holds a few counts of this clonotype. The chain couples TRBV6-1 to TRBJ1-5; D not certain. V gave up 6 bases and J gave up 5 bases, with 17 bases separating them. Germline loops: CDR1 MNHNS, CDR2 SASEGT. The CDR3 extends over 15 amino acids. As DNA, the CDR3 is TGTGCCAGCAGCCGCACAAGACCGAGCGATCAGCCCCAGCATTTT. Its translation: CASSRTRPSDQPQHF.